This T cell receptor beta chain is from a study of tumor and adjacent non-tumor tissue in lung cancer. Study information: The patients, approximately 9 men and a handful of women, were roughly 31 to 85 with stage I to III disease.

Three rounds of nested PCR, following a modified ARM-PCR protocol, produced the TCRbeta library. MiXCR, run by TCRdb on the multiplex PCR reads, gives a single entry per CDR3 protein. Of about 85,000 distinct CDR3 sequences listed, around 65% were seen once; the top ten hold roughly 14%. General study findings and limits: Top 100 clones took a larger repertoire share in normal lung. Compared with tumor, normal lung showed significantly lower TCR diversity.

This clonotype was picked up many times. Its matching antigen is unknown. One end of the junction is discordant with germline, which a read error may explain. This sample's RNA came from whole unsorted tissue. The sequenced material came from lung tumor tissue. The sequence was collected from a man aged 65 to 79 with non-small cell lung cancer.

CDR3 DNA: TGTGCCAGCAGTATCACGGCCAGGGTTCGGAAACCAACTTTT. Translating gives CASSITARVRKPTF. The rearrangement joins TRBV28 to TRBJ1-1; D perhaps matches TRBD1 (5 bases). The germline CDR1 and CDR2 sequences are MDHEN and SYDVKM. This CDR3 region has 14 residues.